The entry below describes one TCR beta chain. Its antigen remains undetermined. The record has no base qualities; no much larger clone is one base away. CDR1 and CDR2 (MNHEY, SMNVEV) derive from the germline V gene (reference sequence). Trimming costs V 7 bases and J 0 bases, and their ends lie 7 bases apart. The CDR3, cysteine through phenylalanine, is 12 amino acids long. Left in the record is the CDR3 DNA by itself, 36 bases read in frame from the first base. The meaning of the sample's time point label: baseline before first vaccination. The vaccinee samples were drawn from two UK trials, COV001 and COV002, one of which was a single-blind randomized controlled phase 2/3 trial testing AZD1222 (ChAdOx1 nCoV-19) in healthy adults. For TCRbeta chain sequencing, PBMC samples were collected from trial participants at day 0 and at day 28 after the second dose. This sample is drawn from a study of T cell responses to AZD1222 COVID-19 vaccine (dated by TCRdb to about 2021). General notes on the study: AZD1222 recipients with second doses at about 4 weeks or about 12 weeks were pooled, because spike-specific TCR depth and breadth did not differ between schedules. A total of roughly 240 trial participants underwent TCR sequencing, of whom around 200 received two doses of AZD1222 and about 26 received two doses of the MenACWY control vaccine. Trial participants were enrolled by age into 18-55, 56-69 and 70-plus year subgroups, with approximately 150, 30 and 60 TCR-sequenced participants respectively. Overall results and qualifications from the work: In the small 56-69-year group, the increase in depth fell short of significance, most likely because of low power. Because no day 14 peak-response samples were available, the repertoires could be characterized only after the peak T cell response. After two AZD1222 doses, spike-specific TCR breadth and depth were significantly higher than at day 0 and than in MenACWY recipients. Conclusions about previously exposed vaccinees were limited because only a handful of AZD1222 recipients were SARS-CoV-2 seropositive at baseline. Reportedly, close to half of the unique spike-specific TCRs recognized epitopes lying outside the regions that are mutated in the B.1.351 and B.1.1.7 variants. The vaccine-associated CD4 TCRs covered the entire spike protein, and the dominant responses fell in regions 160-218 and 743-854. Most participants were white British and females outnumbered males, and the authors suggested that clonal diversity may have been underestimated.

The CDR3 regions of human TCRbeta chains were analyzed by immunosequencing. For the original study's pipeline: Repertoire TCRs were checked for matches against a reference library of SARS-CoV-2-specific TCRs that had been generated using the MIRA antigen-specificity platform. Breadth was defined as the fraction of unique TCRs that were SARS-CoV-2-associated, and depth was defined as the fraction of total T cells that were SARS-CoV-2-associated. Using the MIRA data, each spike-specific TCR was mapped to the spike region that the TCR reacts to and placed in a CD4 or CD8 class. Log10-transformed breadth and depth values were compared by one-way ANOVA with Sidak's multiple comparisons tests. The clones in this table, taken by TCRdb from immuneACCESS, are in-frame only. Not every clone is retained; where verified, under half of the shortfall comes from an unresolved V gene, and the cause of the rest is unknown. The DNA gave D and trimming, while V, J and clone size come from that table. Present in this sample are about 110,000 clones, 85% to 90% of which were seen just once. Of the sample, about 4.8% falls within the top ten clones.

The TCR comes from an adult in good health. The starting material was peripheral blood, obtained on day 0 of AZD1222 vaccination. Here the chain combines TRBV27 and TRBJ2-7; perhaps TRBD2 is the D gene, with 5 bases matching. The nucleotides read TGTGCCAGCACGGGGAGCTCCTACGAGCAGTACTTC. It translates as CASTGSSYEQYF.